This is a list of T cell receptor beta chains from one sample in a study of spatial heterogeneity in lung cancer. In TCRdb, the 5' RACE reads were re-called with MiXCR into one record per CDR3 protein. The sample lists just under 95,000 distinct CDR3 sequences; 12% were seen once. Source: PBMCs, taken at surgery. The source of these receptors is a male donor with early-stage non-small cell lung cancer. Each CDR3 is given with its conserved first and last residue. The D gene is left open where the match is weak. Clone size is shown for a subset of rows, as once, few, many or a class of expanded clone.

v_call	clone_size	j_call	d_call	cdr3_nt	cdr3_aa
TRBV29-1	few	TRBJ2-1	TRBD2	TGCAGCGTTGTTACTAGCGGGGGGGCCTGGAATGAGCAGTTCTTC	CSVVTSGGAWNEQFF
TRBV2	few	TRBJ1-1	NA	TGTGCCAGCAGTCGCTCCAGGGTATTTGACACTGAAGCTTTCTTT	CASSRSRVFDTEAFF
TRBV29-1	many	TRBJ2-3	NA	TGCAGCGCTGACTCTGTGGGCACAGATACGCAGTATTTT	CSADSVGTDTQYF
TRBV6-6	NA	TRBJ1-1	NA	TGTGCCAGCAGTGTAGGGGCCGGGGAAACTGAAGCTTTCTTT	CASSVGAGETEAFF
TRBV7-2	NA	TRBJ2-7	NA	TGTGCCAGCAGCTTTTCCCCCCCCGACGAGCAGTACTTC	CASSFSPPDEQYF
TRBV12-5	few	TRBJ2-1	NA	TGTGCTAGTGCCACACAGGTTAGGGGCGGTGAGCAGTTCTTC	CASATQVRGGEQFF
TRBV10-3	many	TRBJ2-2	NA	TGTGCCATCAGTGGCGGGCGGACGAACACCGGGGAGCTGTTTTTT	CAISGGRTNTGELFF
TRBV9	NA	TRBJ1-2	TRBD1	TGTGCCAGCAGCATAGACGGGACAGGGATGGGCTACACCTTC	CASSIDGTGMGYTF
TRBV27	few	TRBJ1-6	TRBD1	TGTGCCAGCAGTTTCTTAAGACAGGGTGGACGTAATTCACCCCTCCACTTT	CASSFLRQGGRNSPLHF
TRBV20-1	many	TRBJ1-6	NA	TGCAGTGCTAGAGATCGGGGGGGTCGAAATTCACCCCTCCACTTT	CSARDRGGRNSPLHF
TRBV6-6	NA	TRBJ1-2	NA	TGTGCCAGCAGTACGCGGGACACTCCAAACTATGGCTACACCTTC	CASSTRDTPNYGYTF
TRBV4-1	many	TRBJ2-4	NA	TGCGCCAGCAGCCAGGACAGGACTAGCTCGGCCAAAAACATTCAGTACTTC	CASSQDRTSSAKNIQYF
TRBV4-1	NA	TRBJ2-1	TRBD2	TGCGCCAGCAGCCAAGTCCCTAGCGGGCGGGGGGATAGTGAGCAGTTCTTC	CASSQVPSGRGDSEQFF
TRBV12-3/TRBV12-4	NA	TRBJ1-5	TRBD1	TGTGCCAGCAGTTTAGCGGCAGGGGGAAGGCAGCCCCAGCATTTT	CASSLAAGGRQPQHF
TRBV4-3	NA	TRBJ2-1	NA	TGCGCCAGCAGCCAACTAGGACAGACGAATGAGCAGTTCTTC	CASSQLGQTNEQFF
TRBV20-1	NA	TRBJ2-1	TRBD2	TGCAGTGCTCCGAGATGGACTAGCGGGTATAGCTACAATGAGCAGTTCTTC	CSAPRWTSGYSYNEQFF
TRBV7-9	many	TRBJ1-1	TRBD1	TGTGCCAGCAGGCCAGGACAGGGGGCCAACACTGAAGCTTTCTTT	CASRPGQGANTEAFF
TRBV12-3/TRBV12-4	NA	TRBJ2-1	NA	TGTGCCAGCAGCTCCTTATCACGGGTGCAGTTCTTC	CASSSLSRVQFF
TRBV12-3/TRBV12-4	few	TRBJ2-5	TRBD1	TGTGCCAGCAGCCGGGGACAGGCCCTTCCCCAGTACTTC	CASSRGQALPQYF
TRBV5-1	NA	TRBJ1-1	TRBD1	TGCGCCAGCAGCCCGTGGGACAGGAACACTGAAGCTTTCTTT	CASSPWDRNTEAFF
TRBV20-1	few	TRBJ2-5	TRBD1	TGCAGTGCCCCGGGACAGGGGGCAGAGACCCAGTACTTC	CSAPGQGAETQYF
TRBV7-8	NA	TRBJ2-5	TRBD2	TGTGCCAGCAGTTTGGGACTAGCGGGAGTAATAGGAGAGACCCAGTACTTC	CASSLGLAGVIGETQYF
TRBV6-6	few	TRBJ2-7	TRBD1	TGTGCCAGCAGTTACGGACAGGGCTTTGAGCAGTACTTC	CASSYGQGFEQYF
TRBV4-3	few	TRBJ2-7	NA	TGCGCCAGCAGCCGGGCTGAGGGATCCTCCTACGAGCAGTACTTC	CASSRAEGSSYEQYF
TRBV28	NA	TRBJ2-7	TRBD1	TGTGCCAGCAGTGGAGGACAGGCCTCCTACGAGCAGTACTTC	CASSGGQASYEQYF
TRBV7-9	NA	TRBJ2-4	NA	TGTGCCAGCAGCTCCGAAAACATTCAGTACTTC	CASSSENIQYF
TRBV29-1	few	TRBJ2-5	TRBD1	TGCAGCGGCTCCTCCGGGACAGGGAAAGAGACCCAGTACTTC	CSGSSGTGKETQYF
TRBV27	few	TRBJ1-1	NA	TGTGCCAGCAGTTTCGGGGGTGGCGTCGCTGAAGCTTTCTTT	CASSFGGGVAEAFF
TRBV27	NA	TRBJ2-7	TRBD1	TGTGCCAGCAGTGGACAGGGGGTCAGCGAGCAGTACTTC	CASSGQGVSEQYF
TRBV7-3	NA	TRBJ2-5	NA	TGTGCCAGCAGCCCCGGCGCGACCATCCAAGAGACCCAGTACTTC	CASSPGATIQETQYF
TRBV28	NA	TRBJ1-3	TRBD1	TGTGCCAGCAGTCTCCGGACAGGGGGCATCGCGGGAAACACCATATATTTT	CASSLRTGGIAGNTIYF
TRBV20-1	many	TRBJ1-6	TRBD1	TGCAGTGCTCAAGACAGGGAGGGTTCACCCCTCCACTTT	CSAQDREGSPLHF
TRBV7-9	few	TRBJ2-5	TRBD1	TGTGCCAGCAGCTTAGCGGGACAGCTCCAAGAGACCCAGTACTTC	CASSLAGQLQETQYF
TRBV27	many	TRBJ2-5	NA	TGTGCCAGCAGCAATCAGCTCCCCTACGGGGAGACCCAGTACTTC	CASSNQLPYGETQYF
TRBV24-1	NA	TRBJ2-3	TRBD2	TGTGCCACCAGTGATCCCTCCGCGGGGGAGACAGATACGCAGTATTTT	CATSDPSAGETDTQYF